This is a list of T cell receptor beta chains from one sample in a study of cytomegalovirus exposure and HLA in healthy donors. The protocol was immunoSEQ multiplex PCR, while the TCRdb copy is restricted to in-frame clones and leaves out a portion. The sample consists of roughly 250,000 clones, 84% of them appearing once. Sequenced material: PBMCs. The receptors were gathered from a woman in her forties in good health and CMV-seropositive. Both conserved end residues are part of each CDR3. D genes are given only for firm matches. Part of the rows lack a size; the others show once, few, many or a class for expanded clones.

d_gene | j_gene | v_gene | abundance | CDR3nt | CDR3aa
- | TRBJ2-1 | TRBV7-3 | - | TGTGCCAGCAGCCCGGACTTTTACAATGAGCAGTTCTTC | CASSPDFYNEQFF
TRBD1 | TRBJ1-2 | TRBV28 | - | TGTGCCAGCAGGTTACCTCAGGGGGGTACTTGGGGCTACACCTTC | CASRLPQGGTWGYTF
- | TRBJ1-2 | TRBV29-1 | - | TGCAGCGTTGAAGATCCATCGGGGAACTATGGCTACACCTTC | CSVEDPSGNYGYTF
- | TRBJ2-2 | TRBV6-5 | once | TGTGCCAGCAGGGAGGCGAACACCGGGGAGCTGTTTTTT | CASREANTGELFF
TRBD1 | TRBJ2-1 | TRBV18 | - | TGTGCCAGCTCACGGGACAGGGGGACCTACAATGAGCAGTTCTTC | CASSRDRGTYNEQFF
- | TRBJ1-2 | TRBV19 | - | TGTGCCAGTAGTATCGAGGCAGCTTATGGCTACACCTTC | CASSIEAAYGYTF
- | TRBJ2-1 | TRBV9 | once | TGTGCCAGCAGCGTAGCGCAATTGGGACTCCAGCTCCCCGGTGAGCAGTTCTTC | CASSVAQLGLQLPGEQFF
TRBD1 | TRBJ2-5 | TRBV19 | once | TGTGCCAGTAGTACAGGGGGTTTTCGGCAAGAGACCCAGTACTTC | CASSTGGFRQETQYF
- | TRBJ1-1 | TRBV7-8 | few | TGTGCCAGCAGCCCCTTTACTGGAGGGTTCACTAACACTGAAGCTTTCTTT | CASSPFTGGFTNTEAFF
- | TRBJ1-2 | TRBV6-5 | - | TGTGCCAGCAGTTACCAGGGGCGCGGCTACACCTTC | CASSYQGRGYTF
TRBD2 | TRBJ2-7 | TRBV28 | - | TGTGCCAGCAGTACTAGCGGGTTACCTATCTACGAGCAGTACTTC | CASSTSGLPIYEQYF
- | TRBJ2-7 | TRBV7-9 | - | TGTGCCAGCAGCTTGGGTCCGGGCGAGCAGTACTTC | CASSLGPGEQYF
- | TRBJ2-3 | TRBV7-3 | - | TGTGCCAGCAGCTTGGCCAGCGGTAAAACAGATACGCAGTATTTT | CASSLASGKTDTQYF
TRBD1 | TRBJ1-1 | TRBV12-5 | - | TGTGCTAGTGGACGGGACAGAAAGAACACTGAAGCTTTCTTT | CASGRDRKNTEAFF
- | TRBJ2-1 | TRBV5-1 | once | TGCGCCAGCAGCTTGATCGCGAATGAGCAGTTCTTC | CASSLIANEQFF
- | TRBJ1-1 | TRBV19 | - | TGTGCCAGTAGAATAGGGATGGGGAGGTTCACTGAAGCTTTCTTT | CASRIGMGRFTEAFF
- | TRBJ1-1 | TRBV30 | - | TGTGCCTGGAAACAGGGTGTAGGGACTGAAGCTTTCTTT | CAWKQGVGTEAFF
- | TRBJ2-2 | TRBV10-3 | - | TGTGCCATCAGGGGACTTAACACCGGGGAGCTGTTTTTT | CAIRGLNTGELFF
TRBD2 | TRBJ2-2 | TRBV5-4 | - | TGTGCCAGCAGTGTTGGGACTAGCGGGACCACCGGGGAGCTGTTTTTT | CASSVGTSGTTGELFF
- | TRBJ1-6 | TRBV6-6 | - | TGTGCCAGCAGCCAGGGGCAATCACCCCTCCACTTT | CASSQGQSPLHF
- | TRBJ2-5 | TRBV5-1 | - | TGCGCCAGCAGCCGGGAGGACCATCAGGGGGCGACCCAGTACTTC | CASSREDHQGATQYF
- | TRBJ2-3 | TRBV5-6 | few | TGTGCCAGCAGCTTGGAACCAGGCAGGGCAGATACGCAGTATTTT | CASSLEPGRADTQYF